The TCR beta chain under discussion was sequenced for a study of blood T cell repertoires in COVID-19. Turning to the study itself: Samples of COVID-19 (acute and convalescent) were obtained from the United States, Italy and Spain. PBMCs, B-cell-depleted T cells, or T cells provided the cDNA or gDNA that made up the material.

In the source study's methods: Nucleated cell counts were estimated from reference gene primer amplification. The method was immunoSEQ multiplex PCR; TCRdb's version includes in-frame clones alone and lacks a portion of them. Clonal size and the V and J genes are those of that table, whereas D and trimming came from the DNA. The sample carries about 30,000 clones, 70% to 90% recorded once. The CDR3 runs 11 residues. The V gene lost 6 bases and the J gene lost 0 bases, with 3 bases spanning the gap. Germline loops: CDR1 MNHEY, CDR2 SVGAGI. The sequence derives from a human donor with active COVID-19. The donor label of this sample is uncertain. V and J are TRBV6-5 and TRBJ2-7; D is uncertain. Sequenced sample: peripheral blood. The CDR3 spells CASRSSYEQYF. The CDR3 DNA sequence: TGTGCCAGCAGGAGCTCCTACGAGCAGTACTTC.